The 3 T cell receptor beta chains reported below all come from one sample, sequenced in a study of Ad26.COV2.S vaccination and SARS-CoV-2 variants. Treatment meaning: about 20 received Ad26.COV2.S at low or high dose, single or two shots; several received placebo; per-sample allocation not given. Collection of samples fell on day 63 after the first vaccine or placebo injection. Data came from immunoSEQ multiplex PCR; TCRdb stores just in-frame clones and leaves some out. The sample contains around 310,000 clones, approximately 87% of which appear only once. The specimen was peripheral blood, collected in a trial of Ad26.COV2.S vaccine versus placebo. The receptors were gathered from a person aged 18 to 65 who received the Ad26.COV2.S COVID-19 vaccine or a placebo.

For the CDR3, the DNA is TGTGCCAGCAGCACGGACAGGGGGCGGGTGGGGGAGCTGTTTTTT. This codes for CASSTDRGRVGELFF. The chain couples TRBV11-2 to TRBJ2-2; 11 positions agree with TRBD1. The CDR3 loop spans 15 amino acids. Germline assignment: CDR1 SGHAT and CDR2 FQNNGV. V lost 5 bases to trimming and J lost 8 bases; unmatched junction nucleotides: 7.

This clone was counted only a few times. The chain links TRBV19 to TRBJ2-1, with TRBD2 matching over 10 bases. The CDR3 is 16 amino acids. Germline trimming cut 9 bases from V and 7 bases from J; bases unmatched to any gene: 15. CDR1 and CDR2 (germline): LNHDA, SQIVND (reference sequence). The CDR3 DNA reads TGTGCCAGCGGTCTAGCGGGAGTTTTCGTAGGGAATGAGCAGTTCTTC. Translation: CASGLAGVFVGNEQFF.

The CDR3 bases are TGCGCCAGCAGTGCGGAGGGGCGAGACACCGGGGAGCTGTTTTTT. Protein: CASSAEGRDTGELFF. The genes are TRBV10-2 and TRBJ2-2, with a possible D match to TRBD2 (6 bases). Germline V CDR1 and CDR2: WSHSY, SAAADI. The CDR3 is 15 amino acids. V lost 4 bases and J 3 bases, leaving 12 bases between the germline ends.